This TCR beta chain was identified in a study of cytomegalovirus exposure and HLA in healthy donors. V lost 4 bases, J lost 9 bases, and 29 bases lay in between. The CDR3 sequence is 17 residues long. CDR1 and CDR2 (germline): SGHNT, YYREEE (reference sequence). Use of 60 Vbeta and 13 Jbeta primers characterized the PCR. Data came from immunoSEQ multiplex PCR; TCRdb stores just in-frame clones and leaves some out. The data hold over 150,000 clones, with around 75% observed a single time. The receptor's source is a human donor in good health. The V and J genes are TRBV5-4 and TRBJ2-7; D is possibly TRBD2 (6 bases). The source material was PBMCs. In nucleotides, the CDR3 is TGTGCCAGCAGCGGATTCGGGAGCCAGGGCTCACTCGTCCCGCAGTACTTC. This gives the protein CASSGFGSQGSLVPQYF. The full variable domain, rest sourced from reference TRBV5-4 and TRBJ2-7, is ETGVTQSPTHLIKTRGQQVTLRCSSQSGHNTVSWYQQALGQGPQFIFQYYREEENGRGNFPPRFSGLQFPNYSSELNVNALELDDSALYLCASSGFGSQGSLVPQYFGPGTRLTVT.